This T cell receptor (beta chain) originates from a study of blood T cell repertoires in COVID-19. Study overall: T cells, B-cell-depleted T cells, or PBMCs provided the cDNA or gDNA that served as material.

V was pared by 0 bases and J by 2 bases, with 3 bases between. The CDR3 sequence is 13 residues long. CDR1 and CDR2 (germline): MNHEY, SVGAGI. Measured with immunoSEQ multiplex PCR; TCRdb has only the in-frame clones, and not every one. The sample consists of some 350,000 clones, almost 90% of them appearing once. The chain is built from TRBV6-5 and TRBJ2-3; no clear D. Sequenced input: peripheral blood. The sequence came from a young man with active or convalescent COVID-19. The CDR3 sequence: CASSYSHTDTQYF. The CDR3 DNA sequence: TGTGCCAGCAGTTACTCACACACAGATACGCAGTATTTT.